A selection of T cell receptor beta chains follows, all from one sample in a study of blood T cell repertoires in COVID-19. Libraries were prepared by immunoSEQ multiplex PCR; TCRdb keeps only in-frame clonotypes and omits some of them. This table holds 200,000 or so clones, about 88% found once. The sequenced sample was peripheral blood. These receptors came from a woman in her forties who had recovered from COVID-19. CDR3s include the opening cysteine and the closing phenylalanine or tryptophan. Each record gives: V gene, J gene, CDR3 protein.

TRBV28	TRBJ2-7	CASAQGVLGEQYF
TRBV28	TRBJ2-7	CASSPLAGKTYEQYF
TRBV21-1	TRBJ2-5	CASSKKKEPQETQYF
TRBV4-1	TRBJ2-1	CASSRDGTTYNEQFF
TRBV10-3	TRBJ1-2	CAISDGLGQDINYGYTF
TRBV6-5	TRBJ1-5	CASSYSEQYQPQHF
TRBV20-1	TRBJ2-3	CSASDRGRAGDTQYF
TRBV5-8	TRBJ2-1	CASSAGTSGYNEQFF
TRBV19	TRBJ1-1	CASSTTGGMNTEAFF
TRBV7-2	TRBJ2-1	CASSPSGSSYNEQFF
TRBV12-3/TRBV12-4	TRBJ1-5	CASSLVGGQPQHF
TRBV28	TRBJ1-5	CASSSGGFQPQHF
TRBV7-9	TRBJ2-1	CASRAGTSDYNEQFF
TRBV7-2	TRBJ1-4	CASSLGQGGEKLFF
TRBV5-1	TRBJ2-1	CASSTSGSSYNEQFF
TRBV11-2	TRBJ2-3	CASSPSGAGSGRAGDTQYF
TRBV7-8	TRBJ2-1	CASSSGREGGNEQFF
TRBV20-1	TRBJ1-1	CSVEGATEAFF
TRBV15	TRBJ2-3	CATSTRLNVGTDTQYF
TRBV7-3	TRBJ2-1	CASSLNGRDNEQFF
TRBV5-1	TRBJ1-4	CASSLAGTGGEKLFF
TRBV19	TRBJ1-4	CASRRQGIDEKLFF
TRBV2	TRBJ2-1	CASSALAEEQFF
TRBV30	TRBJ2-3	CAWSVEDFAQDTQYF
TRBV28	TRBJ1-5	CASRHATVNQPQHF
TRBV10-3	TRBJ2-2	CAITGLAGVFTGELFF
TRBV30	TRBJ1-1	CAWNAVNTEAFF
TRBV30	TRBJ1-3	CAWTPGSGNTIYF
TRBV7-3	TRBJ2-1	CASSPLGTSLGEQFF
TRBV30	TRBJ2-3	CAWSGGQSTDTQYF
TRBV5-1	TRBJ2-1	CASRPGTSPYNEQFF
TRBV6-6	TRBJ1-6	CASSYDKVTSPLHF
TRBV9	TRBJ2-3	CASSARGSGRPEDTQYF
TRBV9	TRBJ1-4	CASSVGLQGELFF
TRBV5-1	TRBJ2-7	CASSSRDNYEQYF
TRBV7-2	TRBJ1-1	CASNPGGMPEAFF
TRBV2	TRBJ2-7	CASSIDREYEQYF
TRBV27	TRBJ1-5	CASSPVAGGNQPQHF
TRBV12-5	TRBJ2-1	CASGLRGTSEGNEQFF
TRBV6-5	TRBJ1-1	CASRAVGVTEAFF